The 25 T cell receptor beta chains below come from one sample, sequenced in a study of CXCR3-negative and CXCR3-positive naive CD8 T cells. Findings of the study overall: A higher hydrophobicity marked the TRB CDR3s of CXCR3-positive naive cells versus CXCR3-negative naive cells.

The TRB libraries of cDNA were built by UMI-labeled 5' RACE. From the 5' RACE reads, TCRdb lists one entry per CDR3 protein and no DNA. This table lists 75,000 to 100,000 distinct CDR3 sequences. Which antigens these TCRs recognize remains unknown. Source material: naive CXCR3+ CD8+ T cells from blood. As to subset: CD45RO-CCR7+CD27+CD95- naive CD8+ T cells expressing CXCR3 (TNR3+). The source of these receptors is a human donor in good health. Some clones in this sample may be carry-over from other donors' samples.

V and J are TRBV7-2 and TRBJ2-7; TCRdb outputs TRBD2, but without DNA this stays unchecked. The CDR3 loop spans 18 amino acids. Germline-derived CDR1 and CDR2 are SGHTA and FQGNSA. CDR3 protein: CASSPSLLAGVPGHEQYF.

V is TRBV7-8 and J is TRBJ1-6; TCRdb gives TRBD1 as the D gene, but with no DNA this cannot be confirmed. Per the germline V gene, CDR1 is SGHVS and CDR2 is FQNEAQ. The CDR3 length is 14 residues. The CDR3 loop reads CASRSGRTNSPLHF. The whole variable domain, filled in from reference TRBV7-8 and TRBJ1-6, reads GAGVSQSPRYKVAKRGQDVALRCDPISGHVSLFWYQQALGQGPEFLTYFQNEAQLDKSGLPSDRFFAERPEGSVSTLKIQRTQQEDSAVYLCASRSGRTNSPLHFGNGTRLTVT.

This sequence joins TRBV13 and TRBJ2-4; TCRdb reports TRBD2, a call that lacks DNA to check it against. The CDR3 sequence is 16 residues long. The germline V gene encodes CDR1 PRHDT and CDR2 FYEKMQ (reference sequence). The CDR3 loop reads CASNSGGRGKENIQYF.

V gene TRBV7-9 combines with J gene TRBJ1-2. This CDR3 has 15 residues. The germline V gene has CDR1 SEHNR and CDR2 FQNEAQ (reference sequence). The CDR3 spells CASSLAHGPDYGYTF.

V and J are TRBV4-3 and TRBJ2-7. CDR1 is LGHNA, CDR2 YSLEER, per germline. The CDR3 sequence is 15 residues long. The CDR3 sequence: CASSQDKRSSYEQYF.

The rearrangement links TRBV13 to TRBJ2-7; TCRdb designates TRBD2, a call that cannot be tested without DNA. Germline loops: CDR1 PRHDT, CDR2 FYEKMQ (reference sequence). There are 14 residues in the CDR3. CDR3 in amino acids: CASSFTAGAYEQYF.

The chain links TRBV27 to TRBJ2-7; TCRdb outputs TRBD1, but without DNA this stays unchecked. The CDR3 length is 12 residues. From germline, CDR1 is MNHEY and CDR2 SMNVEV (reference sequence). The CDR3 loop reads CASRGAAYEQYF.

This sequence joins TRBV20-1 and TRBJ1-1; without DNA, the TCRdb call of TRBD1 cannot be checked. CDR3 length equals 16 residues. The germline V gene encodes CDR1 DFQATT and CDR2 SNEGSKA (reference sequence). The CDR3 loop reads CSAAEGPDSLAAEAFF.

This sequence joins TRBV5-1 and TRBJ2-7; TCRdb's D call of TRBD1 is untestable without DNA. Germline V gene data show CDR1 as SGHRS and CDR2 as YFSETQ. The CDR3 is 15 amino acids. The CDR3 reads CASSLVTASSYEQYF.

This chain joins TRBV4-3 and TRBJ2-7; there is no DNA to check the TCRdb D call of TRBD1. In germline, CDR1 is LGHNA, CDR2 YSLEER. There are 15 residues in the CDR3. The CDR3 is CASQQGSGEHYEQYF.

The V call is TRBV3-1, the J call TRBJ2-7; TCRdb's assignment of TRBD2 cannot be checked, as there is no DNA. CDR1 and CDR2 from the germline V gene are LGHDT and YNNKEL (reference sequence). This CDR3 is 17 amino acids long. The CDR3 reads CASSPSWNRDYAYEQYF.

The chain has TRBV7-9 and TRBJ2-7; with no DNA, the TCRdb D assignment of TRBD1 cannot be verified. Germline-derived CDR1 and CDR2 are SEHNR and FQNEAQ (reference sequence). This CDR3 region has 13 residues. The CDR3: CASSLGGKGEQYF. The variable domain in full, with the rest retrieved from reference TRBV7-9 and TRBJ2-7, is DTGVSQNPRHKITKRGQNVTFRCDPISEHNRLYWYRQTLGQGPEFLTYFQNEAQLEKSRLLSDRFSAERPKGSFSTLEIQRTEQGDSAMYLCASSLGGKGEQYFGPGTRLTVT.

The chain employs TRBV29-1 and TRBJ2-3; TCRdb reports TRBD2, a call that lacks DNA to check it against. The CDR3 covers 18 residues. Germline values: CDR1 SQVTM, CDR2 ANQGSEA. CDR3 amino acids: CSVVTSGGGLPLTDTQYF.

The V and J genes are TRBV18 and TRBJ1-3. This CDR3 is 13 amino acids long. Germline V CDR1 and CDR2: KGHSH, LQKENI. The CDR3 sequence is CASSPPGGNTIYF.

The chain carries TRBV6-2 or TRBV6-3 and TRBJ2-7; TCRdb proposes TRBD2, but this gene call is untestable without DNA. The CDR3 extends over 13 amino acids. Germline lookup yields CDR1 MNHEY and CDR2 SVGEGT. This CDR3 reads CASSYGREGEQCF.

The chain links TRBV7-6 to TRBJ2-1; TCRdb indicates TRBD2, and absent DNA this call remains unverified. CDR1 is SGHVS and CDR2 is FNYEAQ in the germline V gene. CDR3 length: 15 residues. CDR3: CASSLLAGALNEQFF.

This rearrangement joins TRBV13 to TRBJ2-7; TCRdb gives TRBD1 as the D gene, but with no DNA this cannot be confirmed. This CDR3 is 15 amino acids long. Germline V gene lookup returns CDR1 PRHDT and CDR2 FYEKMQ (reference sequence). This CDR3 reads CASSLGGLGGAEQYF.

Here the CDR3 reads CSVDRFSSPGVGYEQYF. The V call is TRBV29-1, the J call TRBJ2-7; the D call from TCRdb, TRBD1, cannot be confirmed without DNA. Germline V gives CDR1 SQVTM, CDR2 ANQGSEA. The CDR3 is made up of 17 amino acids.

This rearrangement joins TRBV10-2 to TRBJ2-7; the TCRdb D gene call, TRBD1, has no DNA to confirm it. CDR1 is WSHSY and CDR2 is SAAADI in the germline V gene. CDR3 size: 13 residues. This CDR3 is CASSPGTDYEQYF.

The chain uses TRBV29-1 and TRBJ1-2; the D call of TRBD1 rests on TCRdb alone, since no DNA is present to check it. Per the germline V gene, CDR1 is SQVTM and CDR2 is ANQGSEA. The CDR3 has 12 amino acids. The CDR3 loop is CSDHREVYGYTF.

This chain joins TRBV14 and TRBJ2-1. This CDR3 is 13 amino acids long. The V gene's germline CDR1 is SGHDN and CDR2 FVKESK. CDR3 loop: CASSQVVGAGQFF.

V is TRBV29-1 and J is TRBJ2-7; with no DNA, the TCRdb D assignment of TRBD2 cannot be verified. The CDR3 has 15 amino acids. The V gene's germline CDR1 is SQVTM and CDR2 ANQGSEA. CDR3 sequence: CSVEGGLAGVYEQYF.

The V and J genes are TRBV5-5 and TRBJ2-7; there is no DNA to check the TCRdb D call of TRBD1. In germline, CDR1 is SGHKS, CDR2 YYEKEE (reference sequence). The CDR3 is 14 residues long. The chain's CDR3 is CASSWGQATYEQYF.

V gene TRBV6-6 combines with J gene TRBJ2-7; lacking DNA, the TRBD1 call made by TCRdb goes unchecked. Germline V lookup: CDR1 MNHNY, CDR2 SVGAGI (reference sequence). The CDR3 runs 11 residues. CDR3 sequence: CASSPRSGQYF.

CDR3 sequence: CASSPRVVSTDTQYF. This rearrangement joins TRBV7-9 to TRBJ2-3. CDR1 and CDR2 (germline): SEHNR, FQNEAQ (reference sequence). There are 15 residues in the CDR3.